One T cell receptor beta chain is described in this entry. No antigen is known for it. This specimen comes from a study of OX40 agonist ivuxolimab in advanced cancers. Study-wide findings and caveats: People who partly responded at 0.1-3.0 mg/kg had some of the least clonal expansion seen.

Produced via immunoSEQ multiplex PCR; TCRdb's table is partial and in-frame only. This sample has about 76,000 clones, with 85% to 90% found just once. Per germline, CDR1 SGDLS and CDR2 YYNGEE. V was pared by 0 bases and J by 0 bases, with 6 bases between. The CDR3 is 15 residues long. The material was CD4+ or CD8+ T cells sorted from blood, obtained in a trial of the OX40 agonist ivuxolimab. This clonotype was sampled from an adult with an advanced solid tumor such as melanoma, head and neck, liver or kidney cancer. The V call is TRBV9, the J call TRBJ2-2; D call uncertain. The CDR3 is CASSVGGANTGELFF. CDR3 nucleotide sequence: TGTGCCAGCAGCGTAGGTGGGGCGAACACCGGGGAGCTGTTTTTT.